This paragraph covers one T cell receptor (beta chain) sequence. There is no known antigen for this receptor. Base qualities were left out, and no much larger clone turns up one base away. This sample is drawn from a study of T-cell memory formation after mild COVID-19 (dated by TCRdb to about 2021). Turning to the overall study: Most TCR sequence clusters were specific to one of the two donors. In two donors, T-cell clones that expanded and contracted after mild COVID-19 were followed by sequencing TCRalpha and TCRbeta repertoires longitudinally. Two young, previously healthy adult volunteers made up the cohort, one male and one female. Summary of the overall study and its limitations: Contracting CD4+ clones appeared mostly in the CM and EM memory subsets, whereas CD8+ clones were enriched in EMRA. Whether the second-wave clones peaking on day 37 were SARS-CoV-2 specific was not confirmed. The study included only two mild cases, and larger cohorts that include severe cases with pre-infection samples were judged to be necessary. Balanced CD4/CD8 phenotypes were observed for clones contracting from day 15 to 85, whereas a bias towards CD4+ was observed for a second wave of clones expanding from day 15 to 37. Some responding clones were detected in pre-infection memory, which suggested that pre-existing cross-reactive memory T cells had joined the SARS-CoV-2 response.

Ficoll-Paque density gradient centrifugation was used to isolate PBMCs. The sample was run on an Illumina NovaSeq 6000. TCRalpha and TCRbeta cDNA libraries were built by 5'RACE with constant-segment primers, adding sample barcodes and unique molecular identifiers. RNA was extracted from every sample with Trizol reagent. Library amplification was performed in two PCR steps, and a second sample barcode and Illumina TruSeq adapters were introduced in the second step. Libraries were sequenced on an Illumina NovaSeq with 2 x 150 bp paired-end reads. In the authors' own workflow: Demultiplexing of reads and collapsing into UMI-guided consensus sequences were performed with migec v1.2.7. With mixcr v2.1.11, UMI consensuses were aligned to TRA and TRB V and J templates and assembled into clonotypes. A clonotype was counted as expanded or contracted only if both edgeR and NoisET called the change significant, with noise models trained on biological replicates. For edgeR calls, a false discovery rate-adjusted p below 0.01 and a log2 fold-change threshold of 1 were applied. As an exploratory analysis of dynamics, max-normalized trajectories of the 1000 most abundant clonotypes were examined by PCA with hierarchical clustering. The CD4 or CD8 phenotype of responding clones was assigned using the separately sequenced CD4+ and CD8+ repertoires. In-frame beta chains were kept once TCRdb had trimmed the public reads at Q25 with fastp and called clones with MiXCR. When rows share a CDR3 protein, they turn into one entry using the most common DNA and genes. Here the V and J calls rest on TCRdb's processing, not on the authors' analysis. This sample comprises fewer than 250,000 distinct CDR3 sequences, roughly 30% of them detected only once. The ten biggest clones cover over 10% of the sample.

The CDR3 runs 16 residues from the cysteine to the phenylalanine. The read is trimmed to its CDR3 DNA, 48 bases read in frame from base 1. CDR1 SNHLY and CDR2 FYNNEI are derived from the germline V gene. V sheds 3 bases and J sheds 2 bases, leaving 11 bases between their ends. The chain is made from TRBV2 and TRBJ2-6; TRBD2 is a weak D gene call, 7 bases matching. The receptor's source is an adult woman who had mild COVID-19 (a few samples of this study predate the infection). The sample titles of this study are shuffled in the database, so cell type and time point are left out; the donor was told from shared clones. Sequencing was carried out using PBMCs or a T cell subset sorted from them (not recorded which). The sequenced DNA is TGTGCCAGCAGTGAGGGGGGGCTTACTGGGGCCAACGTCCTGACTTTC. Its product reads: CASSEGGLTGANVLTF. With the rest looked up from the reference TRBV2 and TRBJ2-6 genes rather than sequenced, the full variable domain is EPEVTQTPSHQVTQMGQEVILRCVPISNHLYFYWYRQILGQKVEFLVSFYNNEISEKSEIFDDQFSVERPDGSNFTLKIRSTKLEDSAMYFCASSEGGLTGANVLTFGAGSRLTVL.